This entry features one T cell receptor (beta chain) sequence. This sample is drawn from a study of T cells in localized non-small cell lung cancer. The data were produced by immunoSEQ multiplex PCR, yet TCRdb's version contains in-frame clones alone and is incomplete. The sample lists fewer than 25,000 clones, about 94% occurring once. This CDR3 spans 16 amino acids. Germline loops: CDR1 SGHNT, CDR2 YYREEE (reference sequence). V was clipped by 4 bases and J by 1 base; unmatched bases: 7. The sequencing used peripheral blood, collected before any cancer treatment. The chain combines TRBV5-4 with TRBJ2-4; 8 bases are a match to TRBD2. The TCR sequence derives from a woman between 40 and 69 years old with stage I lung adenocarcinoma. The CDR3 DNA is TGTGCCAGCAGCCTCGGACTAGCTGCGGCCAAAAACATTCAGTACTTC. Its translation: CASSLGLAAAKNIQYF.